This TCR beta chain comes out of a study of cytomegalovirus exposure and HLA in healthy donors. About the research overall: In terms of ancestry, the Caucasian-associated cluster contained 75% to 85% of the approximately 380 genotyped donors.

A multiplex PCR was run with 60 Vbeta primers and 13 Jbeta primers. Method: immunoSEQ multiplex PCR; TCRdb's copy keeps in-frame clones and lacks some. In total, the table holds roughly 34,000 clones. Details on this clone: Its antigen is not identified.

Whole-study results and caveats: TCR beta chain V- and J-gene trimming was linked, in a later analysis, to a missense variant in DCLRE1C. CMV serostatus was the sole immune exposure information available. Presence/absence analyses assumed roughly uniform sequencing depth across donors, which may not hold.

The source material was PBMCs. This TCR came from a man between 35 and 55 years old in good health and CMV-seronegative.

CDR3 bases: TGTGCCAGCAGTGAACAGGTGCTCAATGAGCAGTTCTTC. Amino acids: CASSEQVLNEQFF. This chain links TRBV25-1 with TRBJ2-1; D is uncertain. The CDR3 has 13 residues. V was cut by 2 bases and J by 6 bases, with 8 bases left in between. Germline CDR1 reads MGHDK; CDR2 reads SYGVNS.